The sequence of this T cell receptor (beta chain) was determined in a study of beta chain features in type 1 diabetes. Overall study findings and caveats: It was not settled here whether HLA type affects TCRB rearrangement. Type 1 diabetes patients showed a moderate but significant shortening of TCRB CDR3s in all four CD4+ subsets.

Regarding this clone: Its antigen is still unknown.

Of the isolated RNA, all was reverse transcribed, and so the sequenced material was expressed TCRB transcripts. Data came from immunoSEQ multiplex PCR; TCRdb stores just in-frame clones and leaves some out. The data hold a few hundred thousand clones, with over 8.5% observed a single time. The collection from each donor was one heparinised blood draw averaging roughly 110 mL. J lost 7 bases, V lost 0 bases, and 6 bases had no gene match. The CDR3 consists of 15 residues. Germline lookup yields CDR1 KGHSH and CDR2 LQKENI. What was sequenced was central memory CD4+ T cells from blood. V is TRBV18 and J is TRBJ2-7; TRBD2 matches 10 bases. The receptor was isolated from a man aged 30 to 45 with type 1 diabetes. DNA for the CDR3: TGTGCCAGCTCACCACCGTCTAGCGGGAGAGGGGAGCAGTACTTC. Protein product: CASSPPSSGRGEQYF.